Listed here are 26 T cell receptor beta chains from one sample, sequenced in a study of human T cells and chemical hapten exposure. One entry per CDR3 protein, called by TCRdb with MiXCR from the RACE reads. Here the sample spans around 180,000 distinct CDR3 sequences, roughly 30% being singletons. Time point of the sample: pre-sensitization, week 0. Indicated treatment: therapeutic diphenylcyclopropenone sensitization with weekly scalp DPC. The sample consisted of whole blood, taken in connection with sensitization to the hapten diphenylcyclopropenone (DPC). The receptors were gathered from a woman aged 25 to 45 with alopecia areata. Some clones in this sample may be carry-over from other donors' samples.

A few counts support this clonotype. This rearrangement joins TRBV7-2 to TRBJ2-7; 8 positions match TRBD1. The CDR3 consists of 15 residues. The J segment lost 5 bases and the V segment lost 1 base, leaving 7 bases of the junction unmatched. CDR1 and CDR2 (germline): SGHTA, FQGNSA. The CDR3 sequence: CASSLGSSGGDEQYF. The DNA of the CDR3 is TGTGCCAGCAGCTTAGGGTCGTCAGGGGGCGACGAGCAGTACTTC.

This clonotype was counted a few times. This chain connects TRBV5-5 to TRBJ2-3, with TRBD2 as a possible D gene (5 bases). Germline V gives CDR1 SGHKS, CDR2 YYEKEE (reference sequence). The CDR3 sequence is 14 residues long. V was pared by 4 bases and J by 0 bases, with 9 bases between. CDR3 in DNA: TGTGCCAGCAGCCGGGGTCCGAGCACAGATACGCAGTATTTT. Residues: CASSRGPSTDTQYF.

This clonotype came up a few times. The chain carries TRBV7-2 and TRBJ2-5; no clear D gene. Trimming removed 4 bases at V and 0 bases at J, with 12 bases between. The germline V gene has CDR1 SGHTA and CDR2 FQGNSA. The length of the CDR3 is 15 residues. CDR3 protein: CASSSSKADQETQYF. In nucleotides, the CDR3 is TGTGCCAGCAGCTCTTCTAAGGCAGACCAAGAGACCCAGTACTTC.

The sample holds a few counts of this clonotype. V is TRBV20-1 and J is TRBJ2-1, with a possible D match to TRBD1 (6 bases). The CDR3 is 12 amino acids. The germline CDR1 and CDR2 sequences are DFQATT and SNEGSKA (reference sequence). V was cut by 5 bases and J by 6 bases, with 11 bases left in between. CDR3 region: CSASQGPNEQFF. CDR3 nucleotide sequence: TGCAGTGCTTCACAGGGCCCCAATGAGCAGTTCTTC.

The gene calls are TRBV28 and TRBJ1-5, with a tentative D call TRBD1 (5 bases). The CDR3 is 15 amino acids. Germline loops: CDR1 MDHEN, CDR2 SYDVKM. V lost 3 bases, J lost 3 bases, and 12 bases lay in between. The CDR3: CASSFSRQSNQPQHF. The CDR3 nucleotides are TGTGCCAGCAGTTTTTCCAGACAGTCCAATCAGCCCCAGCATTTT.

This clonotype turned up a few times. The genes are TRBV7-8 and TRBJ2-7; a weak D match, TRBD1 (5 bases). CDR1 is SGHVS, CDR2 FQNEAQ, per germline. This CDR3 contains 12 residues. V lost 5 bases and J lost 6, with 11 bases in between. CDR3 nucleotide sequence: TGTGCCAGCAGCAACCCAGGGCCCGAGCAGTACTTC. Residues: CASSNPGPEQYF.

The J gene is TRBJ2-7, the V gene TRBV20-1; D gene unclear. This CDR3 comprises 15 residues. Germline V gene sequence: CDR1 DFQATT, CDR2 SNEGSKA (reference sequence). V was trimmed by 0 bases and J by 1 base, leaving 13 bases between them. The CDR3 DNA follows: TGCAGTGCTAGAGATCGACGGGCTGTTTCCTACGAGCAGTACTTC. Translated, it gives CSARDRRAVSYEQYF.

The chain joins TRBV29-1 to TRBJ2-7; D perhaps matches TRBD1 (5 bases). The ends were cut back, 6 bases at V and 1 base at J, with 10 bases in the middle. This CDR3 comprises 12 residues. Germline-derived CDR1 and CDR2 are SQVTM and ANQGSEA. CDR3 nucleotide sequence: TGCAGCGTGGCAGGACAATCCTACGAGCAGTACTTC. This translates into CSVAGQSYEQYF.

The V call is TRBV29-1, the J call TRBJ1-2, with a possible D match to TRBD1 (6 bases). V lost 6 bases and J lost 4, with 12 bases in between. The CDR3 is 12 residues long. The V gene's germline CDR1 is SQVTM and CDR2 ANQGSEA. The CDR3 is CSVTTGSYGYTF. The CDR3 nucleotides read TGCAGCGTCACCACAGGGTCCTATGGCTACACCTTC.

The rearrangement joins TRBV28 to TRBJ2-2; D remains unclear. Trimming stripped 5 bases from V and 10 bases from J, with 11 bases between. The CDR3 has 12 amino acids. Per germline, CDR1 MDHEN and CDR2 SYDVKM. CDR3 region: CASSPPRSELFF. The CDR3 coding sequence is TGTGCCAGCAGTCCCCCTAGGTCGGAGCTGTTTTTT.

The CDR3 region is CASGGRAGDEQYF. DNA for the CDR3: TGTGCCAGTGGAGGCCGGGCAGGTGACGAGCAGTACTTC. The chain employs TRBV7-2 and TRBJ2-7, with D perhaps matching TRBD2 (5 bases). V was trimmed by 9 bases and J by 5 bases, leaving 17 bases between them. The V gene's germline CDR1 is SGHTA and CDR2 FQGNSA. The length of the CDR3 is 13 residues.

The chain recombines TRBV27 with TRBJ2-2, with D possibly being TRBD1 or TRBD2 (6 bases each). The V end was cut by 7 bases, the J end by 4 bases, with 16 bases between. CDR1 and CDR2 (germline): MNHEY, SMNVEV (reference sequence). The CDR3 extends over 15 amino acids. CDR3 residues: CASTVLGGPTGELFF. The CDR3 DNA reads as TGTGCCAGCACCGTCTTGGGGGGCCCCACCGGGGAGCTGTTTTTT.

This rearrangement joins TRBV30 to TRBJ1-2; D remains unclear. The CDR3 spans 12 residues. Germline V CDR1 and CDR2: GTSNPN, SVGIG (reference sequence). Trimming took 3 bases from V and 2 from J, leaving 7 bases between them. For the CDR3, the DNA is TGTGCCTGGAGATCAGACAACTATGGCTACACCTTC. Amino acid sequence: CAWRSDNYGYTF.

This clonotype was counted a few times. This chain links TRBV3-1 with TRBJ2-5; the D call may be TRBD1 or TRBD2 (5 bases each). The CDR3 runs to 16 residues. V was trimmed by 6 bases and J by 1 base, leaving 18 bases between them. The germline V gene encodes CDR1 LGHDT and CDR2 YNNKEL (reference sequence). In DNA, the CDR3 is TGTGCCAGCAGTCCTCGGGGCCGCGCGTTCCAAGAGACCCAGTACTTC. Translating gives CASSPRGRAFQETQYF.

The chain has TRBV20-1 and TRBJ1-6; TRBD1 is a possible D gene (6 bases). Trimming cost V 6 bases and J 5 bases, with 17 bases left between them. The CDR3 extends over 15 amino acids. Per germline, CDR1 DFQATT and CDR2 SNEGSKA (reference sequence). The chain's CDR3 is CSARTKQGDNSPLHF. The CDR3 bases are TGCAGTGCAAGGACGAAACAGGGAGATAATTCACCCCTCCACTTT.

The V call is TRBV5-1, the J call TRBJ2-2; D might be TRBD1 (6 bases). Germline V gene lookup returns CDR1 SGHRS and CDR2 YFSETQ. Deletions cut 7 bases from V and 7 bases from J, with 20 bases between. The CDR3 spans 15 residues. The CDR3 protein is CASRLGAESLGELFF. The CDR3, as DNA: TGCGCCAGCCGCCTGGGGGCCGAGAGTCTCGGGGAGCTGTTTTTT.

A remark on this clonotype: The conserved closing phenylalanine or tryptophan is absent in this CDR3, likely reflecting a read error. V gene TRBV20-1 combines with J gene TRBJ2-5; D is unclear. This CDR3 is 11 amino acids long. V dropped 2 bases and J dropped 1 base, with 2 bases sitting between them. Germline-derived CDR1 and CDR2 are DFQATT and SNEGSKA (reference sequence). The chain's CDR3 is CSARSQETQYL. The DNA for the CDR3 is TGCAGTGCTAGATCCCAAGAGACCCAGTACTTG.

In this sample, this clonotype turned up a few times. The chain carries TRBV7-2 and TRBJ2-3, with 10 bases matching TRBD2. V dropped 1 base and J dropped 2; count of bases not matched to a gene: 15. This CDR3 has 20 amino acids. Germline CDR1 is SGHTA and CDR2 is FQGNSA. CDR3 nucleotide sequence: TGTGCCAGCAGCTTAGATGAGGAACTAGCGGGGCGACTAGACACAGATACGCAGTATTTT. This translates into CASSLDEELAGRLDTDTQYF. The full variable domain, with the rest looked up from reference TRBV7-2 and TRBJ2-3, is GAGVSQSPSNKVTEKGKDVELRCDPISGHTALYWYRQSLGQGLEFLIYFQGNSAPDKSGLPSDRFSAERTGGSVSTLTIQRTQQEDSAVYLCASSLDEELAGRLDTDTQYFGPGTRLTVL.

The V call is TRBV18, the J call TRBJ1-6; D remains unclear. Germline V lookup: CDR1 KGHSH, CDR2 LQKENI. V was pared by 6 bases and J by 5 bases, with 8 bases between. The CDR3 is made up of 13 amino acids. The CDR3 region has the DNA TGTGCCAGCTCCGCCAGAGATAATTCACCCCTCCACTTT. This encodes CASSARDNSPLHF.

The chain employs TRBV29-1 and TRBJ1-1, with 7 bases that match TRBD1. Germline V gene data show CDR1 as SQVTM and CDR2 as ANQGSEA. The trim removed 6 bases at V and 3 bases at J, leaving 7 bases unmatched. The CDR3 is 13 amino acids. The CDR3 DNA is TGCAGCGTGCGACAGGGCCCAGACACTGAAGCTTTCTTT. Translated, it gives CSVRQGPDTEAFF.

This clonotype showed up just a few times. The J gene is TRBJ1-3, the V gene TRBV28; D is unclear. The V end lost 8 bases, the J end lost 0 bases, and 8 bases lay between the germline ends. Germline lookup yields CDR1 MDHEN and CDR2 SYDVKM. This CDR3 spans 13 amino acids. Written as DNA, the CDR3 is TGTGCCAGCTCGGGTAACTCTGGAAACACCATATATTTT. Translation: CASSGNSGNTIYF.

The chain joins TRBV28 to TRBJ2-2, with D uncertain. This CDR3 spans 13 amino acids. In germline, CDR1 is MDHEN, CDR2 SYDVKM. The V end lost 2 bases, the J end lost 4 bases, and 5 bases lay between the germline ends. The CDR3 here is CASSLLPTGELFF. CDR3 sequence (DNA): TGTGCCAGCAGTTTACTGCCCACCGGGGAGCTGTTTTTT. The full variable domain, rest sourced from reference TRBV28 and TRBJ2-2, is DVKVTQSSRYLVKRTGEKVFLECVQDMDHENMFWYRQDPGLGLRLIYFSYDVKMKEKGDIPEGYSVSREKKERFSLILESASTNQTSMYLCASSLLPTGELFFGEGSRLTVL.

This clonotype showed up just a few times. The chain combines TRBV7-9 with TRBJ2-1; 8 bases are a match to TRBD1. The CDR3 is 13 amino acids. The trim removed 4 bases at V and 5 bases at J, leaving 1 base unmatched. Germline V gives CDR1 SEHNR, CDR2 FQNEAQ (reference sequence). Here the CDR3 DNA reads TGTGCCAGCAGCTCGACAGGGGACAATGAGCAGTTCTTC. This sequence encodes CASSSTGDNEQFF.

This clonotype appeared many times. CDR3 residues: CASSSQATTYSVLQETQYF. DNA of the CDR3: TGTGCCAGCAGCTCCCAAGCCACGACATATAGTGTTTTGCAAGAGACCCAGTACTTC. The V and J genes are TRBV11-2 and TRBJ2-5; D not certain. This CDR3 contains 19 residues. V was cut by 4 bases and J by 2 bases, with 26 bases left in between. Germline CDR1 is SGHAT and CDR2 is FQNNGV.

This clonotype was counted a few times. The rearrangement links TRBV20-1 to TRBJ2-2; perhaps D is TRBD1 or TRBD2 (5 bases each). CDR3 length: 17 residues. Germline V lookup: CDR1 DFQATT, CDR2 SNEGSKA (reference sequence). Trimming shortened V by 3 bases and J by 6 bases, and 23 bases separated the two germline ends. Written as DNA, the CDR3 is TGCAGTGCTAGTGACTTCCGCCGGGGCGGCGTGGCCGGGGAGCTGTTTTTT. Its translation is CSASDFRRGGVAGELFF.

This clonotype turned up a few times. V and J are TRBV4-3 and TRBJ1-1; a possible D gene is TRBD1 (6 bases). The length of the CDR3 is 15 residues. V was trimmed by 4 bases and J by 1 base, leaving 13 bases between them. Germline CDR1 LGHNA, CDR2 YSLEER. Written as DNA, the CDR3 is TGCGCCAGCAGCCGGAACCGGGACAAGAACACTGAAGCTTTCTTT. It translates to CASSRNRDKNTEAFF.